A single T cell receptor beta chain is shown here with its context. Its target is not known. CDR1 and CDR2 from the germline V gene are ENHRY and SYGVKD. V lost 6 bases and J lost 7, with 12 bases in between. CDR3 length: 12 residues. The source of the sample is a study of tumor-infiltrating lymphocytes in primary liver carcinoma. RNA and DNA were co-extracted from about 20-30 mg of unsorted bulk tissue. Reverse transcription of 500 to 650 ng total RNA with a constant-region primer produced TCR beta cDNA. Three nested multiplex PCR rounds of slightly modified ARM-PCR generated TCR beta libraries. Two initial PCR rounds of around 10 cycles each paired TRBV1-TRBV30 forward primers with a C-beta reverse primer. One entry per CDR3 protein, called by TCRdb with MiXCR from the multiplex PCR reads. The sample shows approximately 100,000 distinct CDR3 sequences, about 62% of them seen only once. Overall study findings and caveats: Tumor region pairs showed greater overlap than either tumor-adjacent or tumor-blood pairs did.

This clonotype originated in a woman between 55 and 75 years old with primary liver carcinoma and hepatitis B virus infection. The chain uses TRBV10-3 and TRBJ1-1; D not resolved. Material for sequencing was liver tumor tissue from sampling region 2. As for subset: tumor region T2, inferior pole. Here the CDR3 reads CAIRGVNVEAFF. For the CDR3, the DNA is TGTGCCATCAGAGGAGTTAACGTTGAAGCTTTCTTT.